This is a list of T cell receptor beta chains from one sample in a study of siplizumab effects on memory and regulatory T cells. Sequencing used immunoSEQ multiplex PCR; TCRdb keeps in-frame clones, though not all of them. The table shows approximately 50,000 clones, with about 94% occurring only once. The material sequenced was CD8+ T cells sorted from blood. These receptors were taken from a human donor in good health. The CDR3 runs from the conserved cysteine through the conserved F or W. D genes are given only for firm matches. The listing skips clone size in some rows; elsewhere it reads once, few, many or a size class.

v_gene: TRBV18
abundance: NA
j_gene: TRBJ2-1
d_gene: TRBD2
CDR3nt: TGTGCCAGCTCACCACGGGACTACAACTATGAGCAGTTCTTC
CDR3aa: CASSPRDYNYEQFF

v_gene: TRBV28
abundance: NA
j_gene: TRBJ1-5
d_gene: TRBD1
CDR3nt: TGTGCCAGCAGCTTGGACAGGGAAAGGCTTAATCAGCCCCAGCATTTT
CDR3aa: CASSLDRERLNQPQHF

v_gene: TRBV5-4
abundance: NA
j_gene: TRBJ2-7
d_gene: TRBD1
CDR3nt: TGTGCCAGCAGCCCCCGGACAGGGGGGGGGACCTACGAGCAGTACTTC
CDR3aa: CASSPRTGGGTYEQYF

v_gene: TRBV29-1
abundance: once
j_gene: TRBJ1-1
d_gene: NA
CDR3nt: TGCAGCGTTGAGGACAGAACGAACACTGAAGCTTTCTTT
CDR3aa: CSVEDRTNTEAFF

v_gene: TRBV2
abundance: medium-sized
j_gene: TRBJ1-3
d_gene: NA
CDR3nt: TGTGCCAGCAGTTCCAGGGGATATGGAAACACCATATATTTT
CDR3aa: CASSSRGYGNTIYF

v_gene: TRBV9
abundance: NA
j_gene: TRBJ2-7
d_gene: TRBD1
CDR3nt: TGTGCCAGCAGCGTAGGGACAGGGACCTACGAGCAGTACTTC
CDR3aa: CASSVGTGTYEQYF

v_gene: TRBV5-6
abundance: NA
j_gene: TRBJ2-7
d_gene: TRBD1
CDR3nt: TGTGCCAGCACATCGACAGGGCACTCCTACGAGCAGTACTTC
CDR3aa: CASTSTGHSYEQYF

v_gene: TRBV7-9
abundance: NA
j_gene: TRBJ2-1
d_gene: NA
CDR3nt: TGTGCCAGCAGCTTACGATCTGTGGATGAGCAGTTCTTC
CDR3aa: CASSLRSVDEQFF

v_gene: TRBV5-4
abundance: NA
j_gene: TRBJ2-2
d_gene: NA
CDR3nt: TGTGCCAGCAGCTTTAAGGTTTTGGAGGGGACCGGGGAGCTGTTTTTT
CDR3aa: CASSFKVLEGTGELFF

v_gene: TRBV4-1
abundance: once
j_gene: TRBJ1-2
d_gene: NA
CDR3nt: TGCGCCAGCAGCCAAGAAACCGGCTACCGCCACGGCTACACCTTC
CDR3aa: CASSQETGYRHGYTF

v_gene: TRBV5-4
abundance: NA
j_gene: TRBJ2-2
d_gene: NA
CDR3nt: TGTGCCAGCAGCGTTACCGGTGGCTACGCGGGCACCGGGGAGCTGTTTTTT
CDR3aa: CASSVTGGYAGTGELFF

v_gene: TRBV4-2
abundance: NA
j_gene: TRBJ2-1
d_gene: TRBD2
CDR3nt: TGTGCCAGCAGCCAGCTAGCGGGATCTGTCGATGAGCAGTTCTTC
CDR3aa: CASSQLAGSVDEQFF

v_gene: TRBV9
abundance: NA
j_gene: TRBJ2-7
d_gene: NA
CDR3nt: TGTGCCAGCAGCGTAGCTGGGGAGATTAGGGGGAACGAGCAGTACTTC
CDR3aa: CASSVAGEIRGNEQYF

v_gene: TRBV28
abundance: NA
j_gene: TRBJ2-7
d_gene: NA
CDR3nt: TGTGCCAGCACGGGGGACGAGGGCTACGAGCAGTACTTC
CDR3aa: CASTGDEGYEQYF

v_gene: TRBV20-1
abundance: NA
j_gene: TRBJ2-5
d_gene: NA
CDR3nt: TGCAGTGCAAGCCAAGAGACCCAGTACTTC
CDR3aa: CSASQETQYF

v_gene: TRBV18
abundance: NA
j_gene: TRBJ1-1
d_gene: NA
CDR3nt: TGTGCCAGCTCACCTTGGGTGAAGAACACTGAAGCTTTCTTT
CDR3aa: CASSPWVKNTEAFF

v_gene: TRBV29-1
abundance: once
j_gene: TRBJ2-7
d_gene: NA
CDR3nt: TGCAGCGTTGAATTGAGGGGCCGTCAAACCTACGAGCAGTACTTC
CDR3aa: CSVELRGRQTYEQYF

v_gene: TRBV10-3
abundance: NA
j_gene: TRBJ2-7
d_gene: NA
CDR3nt: TGTGCCAACTCCGACCCTTCTAGCACCTACGAGCAGTACTTC
CDR3aa: CANSDPSSTYEQYF

v_gene: TRBV2
abundance: NA
j_gene: TRBJ2-1
d_gene: TRBD2
CDR3nt: TGTGCCAGCAGGGAACTAGCGGGAGCGATAAGGAATGAGCAGTTCTTC
CDR3aa: CASRELAGAIRNEQFF

v_gene: TRBV27
abundance: once
j_gene: TRBJ2-6
d_gene: TRBD1
CDR3nt: TGTGCCAGCAGTTATACAGGGGGCATATCTGGGGCCAACGTCCTGACTTTC
CDR3aa: CASSYTGGISGANVLTF

v_gene: TRBV29-1
abundance: NA
j_gene: TRBJ1-5
d_gene: NA
CDR3nt: TGCAGCGTTGGAACAGCAAGCAATCAGCCCCAGCATTTT
CDR3aa: CSVGTASNQPQHF

v_gene: TRBV14
abundance: NA
j_gene: TRBJ1-1
d_gene: TRBD1
CDR3nt: TGTGCCAGCAGCCAAGGGACAGGGAGGATGAACACTGAAGCTTTCTTT
CDR3aa: CASSQGTGRMNTEAFF

v_gene: TRBV19
abundance: NA
j_gene: TRBJ1-5
d_gene: NA
CDR3nt: TGTGCCAGTAGTATGGGCGGGCAGCCCCAGCATTTT
CDR3aa: CASSMGGQPQHF

v_gene: TRBV5-1
abundance: NA
j_gene: TRBJ1-1
d_gene: NA
CDR3nt: TGCGCCAGCAGATGGGCGTCAGGGATTTGGGCTTGGGGTCGGGCTTTCTTT
CDR3aa: CASRWASGIWAWGRAFF

v_gene: TRBV13
abundance: NA
j_gene: TRBJ2-7
d_gene: TRBD2
CDR3nt: TGTGCCAGCAGCTGGAGACTAGCCTCTGGGGGGGAGCAGTACTTC
CDR3aa: CASSWRLASGGEQYF

v_gene: TRBV9
abundance: NA
j_gene: TRBJ1-1
d_gene: NA
CDR3nt: TGTGCCAGCAGCGTAGGGAGCGGGGCAGGGCCCAACACTGAAGCTTTCTTT
CDR3aa: CASSVGSGAGPNTEAFF

v_gene: TRBV30
abundance: NA
j_gene: TRBJ1-6
d_gene: NA
CDR3nt: TGTGCCTGGAGTGAAGTGCCTTCACCCCTCCACTTT
CDR3aa: CAWSEVPSPLHF

v_gene: TRBV28
abundance: once
j_gene: TRBJ2-1
d_gene: NA
CDR3nt: TGTGCCAGCAGTTTTGTAGGAGCGGGCTCCTACAATGAGCAGTTCTTC
CDR3aa: CASSFVGAGSYNEQFF

v_gene: TRBV27
abundance: NA
j_gene: TRBJ1-5
d_gene: NA
CDR3nt: TGTGCCAGCAGACCCCGGGGGGACAATCAGCCCCAGCATTTT
CDR3aa: CASRPRGDNQPQHF

v_gene: TRBV4-1
abundance: NA
j_gene: TRBJ2-7
d_gene: TRBD2
CDR3nt: TGCGCCAGCAGCCAGACCGGACTAGCGGGCCTCTACGAGCAGTACTTC
CDR3aa: CASSQTGLAGLYEQYF

v_gene: TRBV5-8
abundance: NA
j_gene: TRBJ2-5
d_gene: NA
CDR3nt: TGTGCCAGCAACCTACAAGAGACCCAGTACTTC
CDR3aa: CASNLQETQYF

v_gene: TRBV11-2
abundance: NA
j_gene: TRBJ2-2
d_gene: TRBD1
CDR3nt: TGTGCCAGCAGCTCCTTGACAGGGGACAACACCGGGGAGCTGTTTTTT
CDR3aa: CASSSLTGDNTGELFF

v_gene: TRBV7-2
abundance: once
j_gene: TRBJ2-7
d_gene: TRBD2
CDR3nt: TGTGCCAGCAGCTATCAAGGGACTAACGAGCAGTACTTC
CDR3aa: CASSYQGTNEQYF

v_gene: TRBV25-1
abundance: NA
j_gene: TRBJ2-1
d_gene: NA
CDR3nt: TGTGCCAGCAGTTACCGGTTGCGTGGGGCCTACAATGAGCAGTTCTTC
CDR3aa: CASSYRLRGAYNEQFF

v_gene: TRBV9
abundance: NA
j_gene: TRBJ1-5
d_gene: TRBD1
CDR3nt: TGTGCCAGCAGCGTTTTGTACGGGACAGAGTTTCGGAGCAATCAGCCCCAGCATTTT
CDR3aa: CASSVLYGTEFRSNQPQHF

v_gene: TRBV9
abundance: NA
j_gene: TRBJ2-2
d_gene: NA
CDR3nt: TGTGCCAGCAGCGCTATTCAACGGACCGGGGAGCTGTTTTTT
CDR3aa: CASSAIQRTGELFF

v_gene: TRBV7-9
abundance: few
j_gene: TRBJ2-3
d_gene: TRBD2
CDR3nt: TGTGCCAGCAGGAAGACTAGCGGCAAGGGGGATACGCAGTATTTT
CDR3aa: CASRKTSGKGDTQYF

v_gene: TRBV4-1
abundance: NA
j_gene: TRBJ2-3
d_gene: TRBD1
CDR3nt: TGCGCCAGCAGCCTCCTAGGGACAGACTACACAGATACGCAGTATTTT
CDR3aa: CASSLLGTDYTDTQYF

v_gene: TRBV2
abundance: once
j_gene: TRBJ2-4
d_gene: NA
CDR3nt: TGTGCCAGCAGTGACCTGGGACCCGAAACACTAGCCAAAAACATTCAGTACTTC
CDR3aa: CASSDLGPETLAKNIQYF

v_gene: TRBV15
abundance: NA
j_gene: TRBJ2-2
d_gene: TRBD2
CDR3nt: TGTGCCACCAGCAGGGGATGGGGACTAGCGGGAGCCACCGGGGAGCTGTTTTTT
CDR3aa: CATSRGWGLAGATGELFF

v_gene: TRBV5-4
abundance: NA
j_gene: TRBJ2-7
d_gene: TRBD2
CDR3nt: TGTGCCAGCAGCTTGGGAGCCTTAGCGGGAGCCTACGAGCAGTACTTC
CDR3aa: CASSLGALAGAYEQYF

v_gene: TRBV27
abundance: once
j_gene: TRBJ2-3
d_gene: TRBD2
CDR3nt: TGTGCCAGCAGTTTAGTGGGTTTTAGCGGGATGCCGGATACGCAGTATTTT
CDR3aa: CASSLVGFSGMPDTQYF

v_gene: TRBV4-1
abundance: NA
j_gene: TRBJ2-3
d_gene: NA
CDR3nt: TGCGCCAGCAGCCAAGAGCCCCCCGTGGGCACAGATACGCAGTATTTT
CDR3aa: CASSQEPPVGTDTQYF

v_gene: TRBV27
abundance: NA
j_gene: TRBJ1-5
d_gene: NA
CDR3nt: TGTGCCAGCAGTCCGAAGACCCATCAGCCCCAGCATTTT
CDR3aa: CASSPKTHQPQHF

v_gene: TRBV4-1
abundance: NA
j_gene: TRBJ1-1
d_gene: NA
CDR3nt: TGCGCCAGCAGCCAAGTCTCTGGGAACACTGAAGCTTTCTTT
CDR3aa: CASSQVSGNTEAFF

v_gene: TRBV27
abundance: NA
j_gene: TRBJ2-2
d_gene: TRBD1
CDR3nt: TGTGCCAGCAGTTGGACAGGGAAAAGTGCCGGGGAGCTGTTTTTT
CDR3aa: CASSWTGKSAGELFF

v_gene: TRBV4-1
abundance: NA
j_gene: TRBJ2-1
d_gene: NA
CDR3nt: TGCGCCAGCAGCCAAGATCATACAGATGAGCAGTTCTTC
CDR3aa: CASSQDHTDEQFF

v_gene: TRBV14
abundance: NA
j_gene: TRBJ2-5
d_gene: NA
CDR3nt: TGTGCCAGCAGCCAAGGGGATTTCCAAGAGACCCAGTACTTC
CDR3aa: CASSQGDFQETQYF

v_gene: TRBV15
abundance: NA
j_gene: TRBJ1-5
d_gene: NA
CDR3nt: TGTGCCACCAGCAGAGATTTGGGGAGCAATCAGCCCCAGCATTTT
CDR3aa: CATSRDLGSNQPQHF

v_gene: TRBV28
abundance: NA
j_gene: TRBJ1-6
d_gene: NA
CDR3nt: TGTGCCAGCAGGCGGGGTGGGAATCTGGATTCACCCCTCCACTTT
CDR3aa: CASRRGGNLDSPLHF

v_gene: TRBV18
abundance: NA
j_gene: TRBJ2-1
d_gene: NA
CDR3nt: TGTGCCAGCTCACCACTAGCGAGGGCCAATGAGCAGTTCTTC
CDR3aa: CASSPLARANEQFF

v_gene: TRBV19
abundance: NA
j_gene: TRBJ1-5
d_gene: NA
CDR3nt: TGTGCCAGTACCCCATTAGGCAGCGATCAGCCCCAGCATTTT
CDR3aa: CASTPLGSDQPQHF

v_gene: TRBV27
abundance: NA
j_gene: TRBJ2-2
d_gene: NA
CDR3nt: TGTGCCAGCAGACCGGGACACTTGAACACCGGGGAGCTGTTTTTT
CDR3aa: CASRPGHLNTGELFF

v_gene: TRBV2
abundance: NA
j_gene: TRBJ2-7
d_gene: TRBD2
CDR3nt: TGTGCCAGCCGGCTAGCGGGAGATTCCTACGAGCAGTACTTC
CDR3aa: CASRLAGDSYEQYF

v_gene: TRBV4-1
abundance: NA
j_gene: TRBJ2-3
d_gene: TRBD2
CDR3nt: TGCGCCAGCAGCCCAGGACAAGGGACTAGATTGTCTCCAGATACGCAGTATTTT
CDR3aa: CASSPGQGTRLSPDTQYF

v_gene: TRBV28
abundance: NA
j_gene: TRBJ2-7
d_gene: NA
CDR3nt: TGTGCCAGCAGTGGGGACGGTAAGGTCCCCTACGAGCAGTACTTC
CDR3aa: CASSGDGKVPYEQYF